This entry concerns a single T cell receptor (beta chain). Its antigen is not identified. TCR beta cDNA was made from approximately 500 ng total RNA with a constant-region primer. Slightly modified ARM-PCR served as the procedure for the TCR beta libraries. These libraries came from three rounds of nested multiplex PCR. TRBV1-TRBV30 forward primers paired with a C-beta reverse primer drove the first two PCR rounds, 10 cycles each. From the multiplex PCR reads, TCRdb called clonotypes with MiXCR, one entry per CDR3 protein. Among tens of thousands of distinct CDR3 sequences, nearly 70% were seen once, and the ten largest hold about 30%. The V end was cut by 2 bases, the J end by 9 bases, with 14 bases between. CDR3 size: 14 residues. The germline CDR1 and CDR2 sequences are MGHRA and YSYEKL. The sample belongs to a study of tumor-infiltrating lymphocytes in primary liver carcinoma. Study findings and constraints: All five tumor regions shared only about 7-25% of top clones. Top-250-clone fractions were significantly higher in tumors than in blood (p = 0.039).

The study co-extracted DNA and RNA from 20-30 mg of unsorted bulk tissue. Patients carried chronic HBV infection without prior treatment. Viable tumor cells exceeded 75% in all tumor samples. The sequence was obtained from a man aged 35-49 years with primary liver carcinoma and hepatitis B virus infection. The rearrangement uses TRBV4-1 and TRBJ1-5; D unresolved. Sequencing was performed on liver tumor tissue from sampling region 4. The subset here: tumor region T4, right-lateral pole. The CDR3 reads CASSQKGGLRPQHF. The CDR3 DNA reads TGCGCCAGCAGCCAAAAGGGAGGTTTGCGGCCCCAGCATTTT.